A single sample is the source of the 21 T cell receptor beta chains below, sequenced in a study of blood T cell repertoires in COVID-19. Produced via immunoSEQ multiplex PCR; TCRdb's table is partial and in-frame only. The sample lists some 350,000 clones, 80% to 90% occurring once. Specimen: PBMCs or T cells enriched from blood (not recorded which). These receptors were collected from a man younger than 35 who had recovered from COVID-19.

V usage is TRBV19 and J usage is TRBJ2-1; tentative D call: TRBD2 (7 bases). V was shortened by 11 bases and J by 9 bases, with 14 bases between the two germline ends. Germline CDR1 is LNHDA and CDR2 is SQIVND (reference sequence). The CDR3 totals 11 residues. The chain's CDR3 is CASKGGPEQFF. The CDR3 DNA follows: TGTGCCTCCAAGGGGGGGCCTGAGCAGTTCTTC.

The V call is TRBV2, the J call TRBJ1-5, with TRBD1 matching over 7 bases. Germline CDR1 is SNHLY and CDR2 is FYNNEI. The CDR3 is 14 amino acids. V shed 5 bases and J 8 bases; nucleotides not matched to a gene: 9. The CDR3 spells CASSLDREVKPQHF. The CDR3 coding sequence is TGTGCCAGCAGTCTCGACAGGGAAGTTAAGCCCCAGCATTTT.

The chain joins TRBV27 to TRBJ1-5, with D uncertain. CDR1 and CDR2 from the germline V gene are MNHEY and SMNVEV (reference sequence). This CDR3 has 15 residues. Between the trimmed V and J ends, which lost 2 bases and 5 bases, there was a span of 13 bases. DNA for the CDR3: TGTGCCAGCAGTTTACGCGGGAGTCTCGATCAGCCCCAGCATTTT. It translates to CASSLRGSLDQPQHF.

This clone came up once. This CDR3 is CASSSQFLRNQPQHF. CDR3 sequence (DNA): TGTGCCAGCAGCTCCCAGTTCCTCCGCAATCAGCCCCAGCATTTT. The rearrangement joins TRBV5-8 to TRBJ1-5; D is unresolved. This CDR3 contains 15 residues. Germline loops: CDR1 SGHTS, CDR2 YDEGEE. The V and J ends lost 3 bases and 2 bases respectively, with 12 bases between them.

Ten or more counts support this clone. The V gene is TRBV10-3, the J gene TRBJ1-1, with D uncertain. From germline, CDR1 is ENHRY and CDR2 SYGVKD. With 6 bases removed from V and 1 base from J, the gap between germline ends came to 12 bases. The CDR3 sequence is 14 residues long. CDR3 DNA: TGTGCCATCAGCGGGTTGGATCAGAACACTGAAGCTTTCTTT. Its translation is CAISGLDQNTEAFF.

The chain links TRBV5-1 to TRBJ2-2; D gene ambiguous. V gave up 4 bases and J gave up 5 bases, with 12 bases separating them. Germline CDR1 is SGHRS and CDR2 is YFSETQ. The CDR3 is 14 amino acids. The CDR3 DNA reads as TGCGCCAGCAGCCCAAACAGCTATACCGGGGAGCTGTTTTTT. Translation gives CASSPNSYTGELFF. Based on the CDR3 plus reference TRBV5-1 and TRBJ2-2, the full variable domain is KAGVTQTPRYLIKTRGQQVTLSCSPISGHRSVSWYQQTPGQGLQFLFEYFSETQRNKGNFPGRFSGRQFSNSRSEMNVSTLELGDSALYLCASSPNSYTGELFFGEGSRLTVL.

This clone was found many times. The chain is built from TRBV9 and TRBJ1-6; D may be TRBD1 (5 bases). Trimming pared 0 bases from V and 10 bases from J, leaving 14 bases between. This CDR3 contains 15 residues. Germline V gives CDR1 SGDLS, CDR2 YYNGEE. CDR3 coding DNA: TGTGCCAGCAGCGTAGGCGGCAGGGCGGTCTCACCCCTCCACTTT. Protein product: CASSVGGRAVSPLHF.

The chain recombines TRBV6-1 with TRBJ1-5; tentatively, D is TRBD1 (5 bases). Germline-derived CDR1 and CDR2 are MNHNS and SASEGT. This CDR3 comprises 15 residues. V lost 2 bases, J lost 6 bases, and 14 bases lay in between. The CDR3 DNA reads TGTGCCAGCAGTGAACTACGGGGGTTGGGTCAGCCCCAGCATTTT. Translation: CASSELRGLGQPQHF.

J is TRBJ2-3 and V is TRBV4-2, with D possibly matching TRBD2 (6 bases). The CDR3 extends over 17 amino acids. Germline V gene sequence: CDR1 LGHNA, CDR2 YNFKEQ. V lost 4 bases and J lost 1, with 18 bases in between. CDR3 sequence reads: CASSPSGGAGGTDTQYF. The CDR3 bases are TGTGCCAGCAGCCCTTCCGGCGGGGCAGGAGGCACAGATACGCAGTATTTT.

This clone was detected once. This sequence joins TRBV9 and TRBJ1-6; the match to TRBD1 covers 10 bases. Germline V CDR1 and CDR2: SGDLS, YYNGEE. J lost 9 bases, V lost 4 bases, and 7 bases had no gene match. The CDR3 sequence is 15 residues long. The CDR3 DNA reads as TGTGCCAGCAGCCCCACCGGGACAGGGGTTTCACCCCTCCACTTT. Translated, it gives CASSPTGTGVSPLHF.

This chain connects TRBV19 to TRBJ1-2, with TRBD1 as a possible D gene (6 bases). Germline-derived CDR1 and CDR2 are LNHDA and SQIVND (reference sequence). This CDR3 has 16 residues. V lost 4 bases to trimming and J lost 0 bases, with 15 bases between them. The CDR3 bases are TGTGCCAGTAGTACGTTCCGACAGGAGCCTAACTATGGCTACACCTTC. Translation: CASSTFRQEPNYGYTF.

V gene TRBV3-1 (or the pseudogene TRBV3-2) combines with J gene TRBJ2-1; D is unresolved. The CDR3 is 16 residues long. In germline, CDR1 is LGHDT, CDR2 YNNKEL (reference sequence). The ends were cut back, 1 base at V and 9 bases at J, with 19 bases in the middle. The CDR3 reads CASSQVLPTFPPEQFF. For the CDR3, the DNA is TGTGCCAGCAGCCAAGTGCTCCCAACATTCCCCCCTGAGCAGTTCTTC.

The chain joins TRBV10-3 to TRBJ2-2, with TRBD2 matching over 9 bases. The V gene's germline CDR1 is ENHRY and CDR2 SYGVKD. The junction had 3 bases not matched to a gene; V was cut back by 1 base and J by 0 bases. CDR3 size: 17 residues. CDR3 region: CAISELTSGPNTGELFF. CDR3 sequence (DNA): TGTGCCATCAGTGAGTTGACTAGCGGACCGAACACCGGGGAGCTGTTTTTT.

V is TRBV3-1 (or the pseudogene TRBV3-2) and J is TRBJ2-1; D is ambiguous. CDR1 and CDR2 (germline): LGHDT, YNNKEL (reference sequence). The CDR3 totals 15 residues. V dropped 1 base and J dropped 3 bases, with 10 bases sitting between them. The CDR3 region is CASSQGAINYNEQFF. As DNA, the CDR3 is TGTGCCAGCAGCCAAGGGGCCATTAACTACAATGAGCAGTTCTTC.

V is TRBV20-1 and J is TRBJ2-1, with a possible D match to TRBD2 (6 bases). The CDR3 runs 11 residues. V lost 7 bases and J 5 bases, leaving 9 bases between the germline ends. From germline, CDR1 is DFQATT and CDR2 SNEGSKA (reference sequence). The CDR3 DNA is TGCAGTGTCGGCGGGGACAATGAGCAGTTCTTC. The encoded protein is CSVGGDNEQFF.

The rearrangement uses TRBV28 and TRBJ2-7, with a weak D call TRBD1 (5 bases). V was pared by 2 bases and J by 0 bases, with 8 bases between. The length of the CDR3 is 14 residues. Germline-derived CDR1 and CDR2 are MDHEN and SYDVKM. CDR3 DNA: TGTGCCAGCAGTTTAACAGGTCCCTCCTACGAGCAGTACTTC. Its protein product is CASSLTGPSYEQYF.

This chain links TRBV28 with TRBJ1-5; D not certain. V shed 5 bases and J shed 0 bases, with 17 bases lying between them. This CDR3 comprises 17 residues. Germline assignment: CDR1 MDHEN and CDR2 SYDVKM. The CDR3 nucleotides read TGTGCCAGCAGTCCCCGTTCCGTAATTTATAGCAATCAGCCCCAGCATTTT. It yields the protein CASSPRSVIYSNQPQHF.

The chain is built from TRBV12-3 or TRBV12-4 and TRBJ2-3; D is possibly TRBD1 (5 bases). The V end lost 11 bases, the J end lost 2 bases, and 8 bases lay between the germline ends. The CDR3 contains 11 residues. CDR3 nucleotide sequence: TGTGCCGCTGGGGCCACAGATACGCAGTATTTT. This codes for CAAGATDTQYF.

The sample holds one count of this clone. This chain connects TRBV18 to TRBJ2-5; TRBD2 matches 7 bases. The CDR3 contains 14 residues. From germline, CDR1 is KGHSH and CDR2 LQKENI. Trimming removed 0 bases from V and 5 bases from J; junction bases left unmatched: 3. CDR3 sequence: CASSPPSGAETQYF. The CDR3, as DNA: TGTGCCAGCTCACCACCGAGCGGGGCGGAGACCCAGTACTTC.

This sequence joins TRBV29-1 and TRBJ2-2, with TRBD1 matching 7 bases. Germline V lookup: CDR1 SQVTM, CDR2 ANQGSEA. This CDR3 has 13 residues. V lost 3 bases to trimming and J lost 5 bases; unmatched junction nucleotides: 3. The CDR3 is CSVETGLTGELFF. In DNA form, the CDR3 reads TGCAGCGTTGAGACAGGGTTGACCGGGGAGCTGTTTTTT.

The rearrangement joins TRBV27 to TRBJ1-2, with 9 bases fitting TRBD1. The ends lost 5 bases at V and 6 bases at J; junction bases unmatched: 10. The length of the CDR3 is 15 residues. Germline V lookup: CDR1 MNHEY, CDR2 SMNVEV (reference sequence). CDR3 amino acids: CASSASTGQGNGYTF. The CDR3 DNA reads as TGTGCCAGCAGTGCGTCCACGGGACAGGGTAATGGCTACACCTTC.